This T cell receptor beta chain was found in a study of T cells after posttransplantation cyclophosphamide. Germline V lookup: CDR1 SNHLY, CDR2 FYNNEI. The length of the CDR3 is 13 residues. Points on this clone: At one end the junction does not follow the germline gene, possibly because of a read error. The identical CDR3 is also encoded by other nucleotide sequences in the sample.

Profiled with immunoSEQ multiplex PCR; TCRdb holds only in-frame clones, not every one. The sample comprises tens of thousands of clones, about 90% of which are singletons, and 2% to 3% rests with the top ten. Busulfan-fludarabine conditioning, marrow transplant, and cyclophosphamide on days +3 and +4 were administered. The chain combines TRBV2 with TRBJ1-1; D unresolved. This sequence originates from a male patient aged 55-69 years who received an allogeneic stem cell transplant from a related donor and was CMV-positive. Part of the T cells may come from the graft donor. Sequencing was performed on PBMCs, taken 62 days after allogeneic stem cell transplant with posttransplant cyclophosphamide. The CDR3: CASMMESHTEAFF. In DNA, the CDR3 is TGTGCCAGCATGATGGAGAGCCACACTGAGGCTTTCTTT.